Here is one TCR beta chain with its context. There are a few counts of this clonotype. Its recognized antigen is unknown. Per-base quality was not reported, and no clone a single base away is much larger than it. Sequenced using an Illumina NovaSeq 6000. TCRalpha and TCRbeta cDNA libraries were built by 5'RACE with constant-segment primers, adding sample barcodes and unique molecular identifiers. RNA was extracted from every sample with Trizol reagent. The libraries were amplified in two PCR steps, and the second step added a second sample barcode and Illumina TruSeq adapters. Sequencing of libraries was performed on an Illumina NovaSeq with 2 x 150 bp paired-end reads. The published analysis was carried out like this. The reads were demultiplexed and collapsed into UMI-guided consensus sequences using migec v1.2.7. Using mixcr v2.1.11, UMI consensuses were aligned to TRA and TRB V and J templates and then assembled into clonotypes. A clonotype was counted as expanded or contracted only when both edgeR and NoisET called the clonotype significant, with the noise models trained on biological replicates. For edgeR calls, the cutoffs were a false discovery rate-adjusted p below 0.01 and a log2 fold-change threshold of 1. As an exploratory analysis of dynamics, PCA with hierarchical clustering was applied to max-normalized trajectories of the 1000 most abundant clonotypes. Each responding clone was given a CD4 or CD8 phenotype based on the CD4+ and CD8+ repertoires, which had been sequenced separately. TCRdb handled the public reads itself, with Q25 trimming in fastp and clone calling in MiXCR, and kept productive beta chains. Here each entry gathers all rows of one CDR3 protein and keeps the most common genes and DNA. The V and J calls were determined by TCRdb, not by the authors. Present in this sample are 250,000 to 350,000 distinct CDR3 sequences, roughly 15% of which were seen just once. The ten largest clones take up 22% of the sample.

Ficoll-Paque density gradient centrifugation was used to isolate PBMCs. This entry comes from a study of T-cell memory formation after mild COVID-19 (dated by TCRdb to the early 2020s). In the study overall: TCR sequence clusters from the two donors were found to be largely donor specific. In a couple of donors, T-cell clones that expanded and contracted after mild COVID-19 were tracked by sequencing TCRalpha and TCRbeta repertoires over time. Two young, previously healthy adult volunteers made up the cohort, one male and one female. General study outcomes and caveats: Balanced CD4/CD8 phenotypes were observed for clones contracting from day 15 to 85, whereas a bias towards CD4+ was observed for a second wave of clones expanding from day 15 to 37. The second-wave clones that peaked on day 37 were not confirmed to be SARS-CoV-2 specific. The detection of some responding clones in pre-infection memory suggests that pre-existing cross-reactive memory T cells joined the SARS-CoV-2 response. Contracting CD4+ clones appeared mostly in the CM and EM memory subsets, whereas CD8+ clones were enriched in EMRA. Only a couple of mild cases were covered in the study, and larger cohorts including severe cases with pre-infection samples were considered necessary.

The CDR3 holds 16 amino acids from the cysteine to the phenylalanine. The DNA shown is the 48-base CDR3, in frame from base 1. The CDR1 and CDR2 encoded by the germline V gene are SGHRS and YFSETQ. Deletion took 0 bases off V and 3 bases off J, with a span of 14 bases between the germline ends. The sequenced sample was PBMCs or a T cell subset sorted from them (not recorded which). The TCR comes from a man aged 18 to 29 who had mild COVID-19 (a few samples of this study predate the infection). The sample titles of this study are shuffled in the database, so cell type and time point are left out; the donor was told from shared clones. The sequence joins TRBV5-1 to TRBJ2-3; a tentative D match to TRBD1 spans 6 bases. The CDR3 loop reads CASSLVVRQETDTQYF. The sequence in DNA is TGCGCCAGCAGCTTGGTGGTCCGACAGGAGACAGATACGCAGTATTTT.